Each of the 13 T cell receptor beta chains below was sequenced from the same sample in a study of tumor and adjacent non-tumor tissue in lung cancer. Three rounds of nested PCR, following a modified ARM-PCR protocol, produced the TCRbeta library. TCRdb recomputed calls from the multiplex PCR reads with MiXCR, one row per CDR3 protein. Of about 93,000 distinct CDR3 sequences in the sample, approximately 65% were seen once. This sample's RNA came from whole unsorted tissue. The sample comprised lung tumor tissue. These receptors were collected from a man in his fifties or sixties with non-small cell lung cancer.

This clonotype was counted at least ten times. CDR3 sequence reads: CASRKGTTDEQFF. The CDR3 DNA follows: TGCGCCAGCAGAAAAGGGACTACCGATGAGCAGTTCTTC. The rearrangement joins TRBV10-2 to TRBJ2-1; TRBD2 agrees at 7 bases. V was clipped by 6 bases and J by 8 bases; unmatched bases: 7. The CDR3 contains 13 residues. Germline values: CDR1 WSHSY, CDR2 SAAADI.

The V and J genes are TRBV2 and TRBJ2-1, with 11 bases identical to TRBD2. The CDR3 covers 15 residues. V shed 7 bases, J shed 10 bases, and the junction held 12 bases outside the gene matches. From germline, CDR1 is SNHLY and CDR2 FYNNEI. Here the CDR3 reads CASTQGTSGREEQFF. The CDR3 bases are TGTGCCAGCACGCAGGGCACTAGCGGGAGAGAGGAGCAGTTCTTC.

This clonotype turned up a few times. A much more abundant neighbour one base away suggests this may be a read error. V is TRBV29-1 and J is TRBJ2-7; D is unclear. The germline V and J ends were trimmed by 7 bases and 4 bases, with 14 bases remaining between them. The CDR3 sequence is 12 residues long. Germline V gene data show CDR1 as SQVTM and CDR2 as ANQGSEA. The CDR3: CSAKIGRYEQYF. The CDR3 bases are TGCAGCGCCAAGATAGGCAGGTACGAGCAGTACTTC.

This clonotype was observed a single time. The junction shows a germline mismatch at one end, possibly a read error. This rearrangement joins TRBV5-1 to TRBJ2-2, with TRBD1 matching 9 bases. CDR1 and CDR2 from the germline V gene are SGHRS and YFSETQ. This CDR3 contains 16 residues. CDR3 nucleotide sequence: TGCGCCAGCTGCTCTGGACAGGGGATGAACACCGGGGAACTGTTTTTT. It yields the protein CASCSGQGMNTGELFF.

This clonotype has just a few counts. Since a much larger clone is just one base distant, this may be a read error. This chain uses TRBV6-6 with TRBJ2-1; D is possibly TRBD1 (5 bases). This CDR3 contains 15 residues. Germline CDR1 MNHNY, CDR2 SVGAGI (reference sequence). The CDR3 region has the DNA TGTACCAGCAGTTACAAAGGGGCCTTGGGAAATGAGCAGTTCTTC. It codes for CTSSYKGALGNEQFF.

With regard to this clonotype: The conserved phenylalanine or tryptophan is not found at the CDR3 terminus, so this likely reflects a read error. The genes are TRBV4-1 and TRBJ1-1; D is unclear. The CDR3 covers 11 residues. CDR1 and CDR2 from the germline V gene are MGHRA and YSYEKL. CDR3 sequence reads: CASSQATEAFY. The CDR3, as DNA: TGCGCCAGCAGTCAAGCGACTGAAGCTTTCTAT.

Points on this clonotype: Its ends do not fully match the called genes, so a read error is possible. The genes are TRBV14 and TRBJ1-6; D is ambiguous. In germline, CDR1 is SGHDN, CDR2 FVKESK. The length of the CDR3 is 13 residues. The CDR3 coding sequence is TGTGCCAGCAGGCAAGGACGGGAATCACTCCTCCACTTT. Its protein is CASRQGRESLLHF.

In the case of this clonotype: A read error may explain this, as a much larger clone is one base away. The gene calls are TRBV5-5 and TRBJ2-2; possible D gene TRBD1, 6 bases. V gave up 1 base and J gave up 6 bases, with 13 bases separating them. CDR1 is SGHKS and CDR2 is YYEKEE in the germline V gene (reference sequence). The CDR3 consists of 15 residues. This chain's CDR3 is CASSLCQGIAGELFF. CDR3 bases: TGTGCCAGCAGCTTGTGTCAGGGGATTGCCGGGGAGCTGTTTTTT. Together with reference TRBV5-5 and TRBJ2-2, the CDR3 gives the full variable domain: DAGVTQSPTHLIKTRGQQVTLRCSPISGHKSVSWYQQVLGQGPQFIFQYYEKEERGRGNFPDRFSARQFPNYSSELNVNALLLGDSALYLCASSLCQGIAGELFFGEGSRLTVL.

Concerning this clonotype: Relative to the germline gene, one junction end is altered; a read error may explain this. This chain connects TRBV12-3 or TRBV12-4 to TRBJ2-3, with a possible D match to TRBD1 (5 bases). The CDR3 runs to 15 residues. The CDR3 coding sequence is TGTGCAAGCAGTCAGACGGACACCGGCGGAGATATGCAGTATTTT. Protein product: CASSQTDTGGDMQYF.

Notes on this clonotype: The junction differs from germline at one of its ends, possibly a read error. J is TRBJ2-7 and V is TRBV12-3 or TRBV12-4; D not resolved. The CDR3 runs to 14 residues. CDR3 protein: CVSSLHFSPYEQCF. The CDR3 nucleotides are TGTGTCAGCAGTTTGCACTTTAGTCCCTACGAGCAGTGCTTC.

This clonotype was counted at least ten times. In nucleotides, the CDR3 is TGCGCCAGCAGCCAACAGACTAGCGGGAGGGCGAACACCGGGGAGCTGTTTTTT. Translated: CASSQQTSGRANTGELFF. The J gene is TRBJ2-2, the V gene TRBV4-1; 14 bases agree with TRBD2. The CDR3 has 18 amino acids. Germline values: CDR1 MGHRA, CDR2 YSYEKL. The trim removed 2 bases at V and 0 bases at J, leaving 2 bases unmatched.

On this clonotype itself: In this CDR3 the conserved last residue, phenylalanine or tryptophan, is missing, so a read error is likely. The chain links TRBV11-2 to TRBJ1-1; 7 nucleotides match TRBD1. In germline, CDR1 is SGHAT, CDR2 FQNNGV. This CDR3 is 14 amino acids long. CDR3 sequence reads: CTSRDTTGVAEAFS. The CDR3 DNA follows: TGTACCAGCAGGGATACCACAGGGGTGGCTGAAGCTTTCTCT.

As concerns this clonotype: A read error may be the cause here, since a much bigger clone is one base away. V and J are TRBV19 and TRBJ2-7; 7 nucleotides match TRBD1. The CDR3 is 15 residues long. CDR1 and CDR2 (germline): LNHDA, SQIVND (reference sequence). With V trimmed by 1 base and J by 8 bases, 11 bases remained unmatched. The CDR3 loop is CASSIAHRGRYKQYF. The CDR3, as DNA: TGTGCCAGTAGTATAGCCCACAGGGGCAGGTACAAGCAGTACTTC.